These T cell receptor beta chains were read from a single sample in a study of blood T cell repertoires in COVID-19. The protocol was immunoSEQ multiplex PCR, while the TCRdb copy is restricted to in-frame clones and leaves out a portion. The profile covers 250,000 or so clones, with roughly 87% appearing a single time and approximately 4.6% taken by the ten largest. The sample was peripheral blood. These receptors all come from a woman aged 40-49 years who had recovered from COVID-19. The CDR3 runs from the conserved cysteine through the conserved F or W.

J gene | V gene | CDR3 protein
TRBJ2-7 | TRBV6-5 | CAAAGVSSYEQYF
TRBJ1-5 | TRBV29-1 | CSVEVGNQPQHF
TRBJ1-3 | TRBV18 | CASSLYAQGPGNTIYF
TRBJ2-2 | TRBV7-8 | CASQPGGRDPGELFF
TRBJ1-1 | TRBV7-9 | CASSSFPTGMNTEAFF
TRBJ2-5 | TRBV6-2/TRBV6-3 | CASSTPRGLAGRRSETQYF
TRBJ2-3 | TRBV7-9 | CASSLGLDRATDTQYF
TRBJ1-1 | TRBV7-3 | CASSFTQRSEAFF
TRBJ1-5 | TRBV21-1 | CASLTRGPLLNQPQHF
TRBJ1-1 | TRBV3-1/TRBV3-2 | CASSQEGRTEAFF
TRBJ1-2 | TRBV13 | CASSLRSGNYGYTF
TRBJ2-3 | TRBV29-1 | CSVAAGTGGGTQYF
TRBJ2-2 | TRBV2 | CAGSGDAGELFF
TRBJ1-5 | TRBV12-3/TRBV12-4 | CASSHSGQPQHF
TRBJ2-5 | TRBV7-8 | CASASDRDLETQYF
TRBJ2-3 | TRBV20-1 | CSASQVGHSTDTQYF
TRBJ1-5 | TRBV6-5 | CATQQGPNQPQHF
TRBJ1-6 | TRBV4-1 | CASSLIPGTGFGSPLHF
TRBJ1-1 | TRBV6-6 | CASRPRGSVMNTEAFF
TRBJ2-3 | TRBV5-1 | CASSFQAGNTDTQYF
TRBJ2-2 | TRBV5-5 | CASSGQSNTGELFF
TRBJ2-2 | TRBV27 | CASSLGAGNTGELFF
TRBJ1-6 | TRBV19 | CASNIVGQDSYNSPLHF
TRBJ2-1 | TRBV6-5 | CASSQTDSYNEQFF
TRBJ2-3 | TRBV27 | CASSRSPSGVTDTQYF
TRBJ1-3 | TRBV11-2 | CASSSGGTFGAGNTIYF
TRBJ2-4 | TRBV7-2 | CASSQGLAALGIQYF
TRBJ2-3 | TRBV10-1 | CASSDASGISDTQYF
TRBJ2-7 | TRBV27 | CASSLSLAAYEQYF
TRBJ1-3 | TRBV9 | CASSVAPILRSGNTIYF
TRBJ1-2 | TRBV30 | CAWMTGFNHGYTF
TRBJ2-7 | TRBV30 | CAWKRGRGWEQYF
TRBJ1-5 | TRBV23-1 | CASSPTGGGQPQHF
TRBJ2-4 | TRBV24-1 | CATSDFDGDPGRNRPQAKNIQYF
TRBJ1-2 | TRBV7-9 | CASSYWDREDDYGYTF
TRBJ1-3 | TRBV14 | CASSSVQGRDTIYF
TRBJ1-3 | TRBV7-9 | CASSPTQGVNTIYF
TRBJ2-2 | TRBV29-1 | CSVQGPRAGELFF
TRBJ1-2 | TRBV7-9 | CASSSYQANYGYTF
TRBJ2-6 | TRBV9 | CASSVGGTGDSGANVLTF
TRBJ1-1 | TRBV5-1 | CASSGNPGTQGGAFF
TRBJ2-3 | TRBV12-3/TRBV12-4 | CASTVSTDTQYF
TRBJ1-4 | TRBV28 | CASSFPGLLTNEKLFF
TRBJ2-5 | TRBV3-1/TRBV3-2 | CASSQGGPQETQYF
TRBJ2-3 | TRBV19 | CASSPGLAGTDTQYF
TRBJ2-2 | TRBV3-1/TRBV3-2 | CASSQPRGPGDTGELFF
TRBJ2-2 | TRBV7-3 | CASSLGTGAGELFF
TRBJ2-7 | TRBV5-1 | CASSLSLSTGTASYEQYF
TRBJ1-1 | TRBV7-9 | CASSRQYEAFF
TRBJ2-1 | TRBV2 | CASSSGVAGGYNEQFF
TRBJ2-5 | TRBV6-6 | CASSPTSAPGTQYF
TRBJ1-2 | TRBV24-1 | CATSEDRENYGYTF
TRBJ1-4 | TRBV28 | CASTIGTGVEKLFF
TRBJ1-2 | TRBV6-1 | CASSGVAAGGTNYGYTF
TRBJ2-1 | TRBV25-1 | CASLRQGVYNEQLF
TRBJ1-2 | TRBV10-3 | CAISVGQNYGYTF
TRBJ2-2 | TRBV11-2 | CASSLGQGAGELFF
TRBJ2-3 | TRBV21-1 | CASLPLAGGTYTQYF
TRBJ2-5 | TRBV3-1/TRBV3-2 | CASSQGSASLQETQYF